The 29 T cell receptor beta chains below were found in one sample sequenced in a study of blood T cells in healthy people across ages. It was with a sample-barcoded 5' primer and a J-beta primer mix that a second PCR of roughly 6 to 11 cycles was run. TCRdb ran MiXCR on the 5' RACE reads and lists one entry per CDR3 protein. The sample yields 870,000 or so distinct CDR3 sequences, 29% seen once. Material: blood. Receptor source: a woman of 80 years or more in good health.

This clonotype came up many times. The rearrangement uses TRBV20-1 and TRBJ2-2; D remains unclear. V was pared by 3 bases and J by 0 bases, with 5 bases between. Germline CDR1 DFQATT, CDR2 SNEGSKA (reference sequence). The CDR3 has 13 residues. For the CDR3, the DNA is TGCAGTGCTAGTTTCGCGAACACCGGGGAGCTGTTTTTT. Amino acids: CSASFANTGELFF.

This clonotype was seen repeatedly, ten times or more. The V and J genes are TRBV7-2 and TRBJ2-3, with 14 bases matching TRBD2. The germline gives CDR1 SGHTA, CDR2 FQGNSA. The V and J ends lost 5 bases and 5 bases, in that order; junction bases with no gene match: 9. The CDR3 spans 17 residues. The CDR3 nucleotides are TGTGCCAGCAGCCGGAGGACTAGCGGGGGGCAGAAAGATACGCAGTATTTT. It translates to CASSRRTSGGQKDTQYF.

This chain uses TRBV9 with TRBJ2-2; D is perhaps TRBD2 (5 bases). V dropped 3 bases and J dropped 0 bases, with 6 bases sitting between them. This CDR3 spans 14 amino acids. Germline CDR1 is SGDLS and CDR2 is YYNGEE. DNA for the CDR3: TGTGCCAGCAGCGCGGACTCGAACACCGGGGAGCTGTTTTTT. It translates to CASSADSNTGELFF. Using reference TRBV9 and TRBJ2-2 for the parts outside the CDR3, the full variable domain is DSGVTQTPKHLITATGQRVTLRCSPRSGDLSVYWYQQSLDQGLQFLIQYYNGEERAKGNILERFSAQQFPDLHSELNLSSLELGDSALYFCASSADSNTGELFFGEGSRLTVL.

The chain links TRBV6-1 to TRBJ1-3; D call uncertain. The V gene's germline CDR1 is MNHNS and CDR2 SASEGT. Trimming removed 2 bases at V and 0 bases at J, with 14 bases between. The CDR3 spans 17 residues. CDR3 protein: CASSESHGTASGNTIYF. DNA for the CDR3: TGTGCCAGCAGTGAATCTCACGGAACAGCCTCTGGAAACACCATATATTTT.

This clonotype occurred many times. V and J are TRBV6-2 or TRBV6-3 and TRBJ2-7; 10 positions match TRBD1. The junction had 6 bases not matched to a gene; V was cut back by 5 bases and J by 2 bases. The CDR3 runs to 15 residues. Looked up from germline, CDR1 is MNHEY and CDR2 is SVGEGT. The CDR3 protein is CASSPGTGAPYEQYF. In DNA, the CDR3 is TGTGCCAGCAGTCCCGGGACAGGGGCTCCCTACGAGCAGTACTTC.

This clonotype was seen repeatedly, ten times or more. The rearrangement links TRBV9 to TRBJ2-1; 7 bases fit TRBD1. Germline V gene sequence: CDR1 SGDLS, CDR2 YYNGEE. The CDR3 is made up of 15 amino acids. The V segment lost 3 bases and the J segment 1 base; nucleotides outside the gene matches: 4. CDR3 bases: TGTGCCAGCAGCGCGGACAGGCTTTCCTACAATGAGCAGTTCTTC. This sequence encodes CASSADRLSYNEQFF.

About this clonotype itself: A much bigger clone sits one base away, suggesting this may be a read error. The V gene is TRBV4-3, the J gene TRBJ2-3, with 8 bases fitting TRBD2. Germline V CDR1 and CDR2: LGHNA, YSLEER. V was pared by 3 bases and J by 2 bases, with 10 bases of the junction left unmatched. The CDR3 has 17 residues. The CDR3 here is CASSHVGAGVNTDTQYF. The CDR3 DNA reads TGCGCCAGCAGCCACGTTGGAGCGGGGGTTAACACAGATACGCAGTATTTT.

The chain has TRBV6-1 and TRBJ2-4; TRBD1 matches 11 bases. The V gene's germline CDR1 is MNHNS and CDR2 SASEGT. The CDR3 has 16 residues. V shed 0 bases and J 7 bases; nucleotides not matched to a gene: 5. For the CDR3, the DNA is TGTGCCAGCAGTGAAGCGCTTGGGACAGGGGGGAACATTCAGTACTTC. This encodes CASSEALGTGGNIQYF.

This clonotype was seen a handful of times. The rearrangement uses TRBV20-1 and TRBJ1-4; TRBD1 is a possible D gene (6 bases). The CDR3 totals 13 residues. V dropped 0 bases and J dropped 7 bases, with 9 bases sitting between them. Germline CDR1 and CDR2: DFQATT and SNEGSKA (reference sequence). CDR3 in amino acids: CSAREGGGEKLFF. CDR3 sequence (DNA): TGCAGTGCTAGAGAGGGGGGCGGTGAAAAACTGTTTTTT.

This clonotype was recorded once. The chain uses TRBV6-6 and TRBJ1-1; D is uncertain. Between the trimmed V and J ends, which lost 6 bases and 0 bases, there was a span of 8 bases. Germline CDR1 reads MNHNY; CDR2 reads SVGAGI (reference sequence). The CDR3 is 13 amino acids. The CDR3 region has the DNA TGTGCCAGCAGGTCGTCCGTGAACACTGAAGCTTTCTTT. Amino acid sequence: CASRSSVNTEAFF.

Note on this clonotype: The junction differs from germline at one of its ends, possibly a read error. J is TRBJ1-1 and V is TRBV7-2; D unresolved. CDR1 and CDR2 from the germline V gene are SGHTA and FQGNSA. CDR3 size: 14 residues. The CDR3 bases are TGTGCCAGCAGCCTCCGGAGCGAGAACGCTGAAGCTTTCTTT. It translates to CASSLRSENAEAFF. Full variable domain (missing parts from reference TRBV7-2 and TRBJ1-1): GAGVSQSPSNKVTEKGKDVELRCDPISGHTALYWYRQSLGQGLEFLIYFQGNSAPDKSGLPSDRFSAERTGGSVSTLTIQRTQQEDSAVYLCASSLRSENAEAFFGQGTRLTVV.

V usage is TRBV20-1 and J usage is TRBJ1-1; TRBD1 is a possible D gene (5 bases). This CDR3 has 14 amino acids. Trimming stripped 4 bases from V and 0 bases from J, with 12 bases between. Germline V gene data show CDR1 as DFQATT and CDR2 as SNEGSKA (reference sequence). This CDR3 reads CSAKRQNMNTEAFF. DNA for the CDR3: TGCAGTGCTAAACGACAGAACATGAACACTGAAGCTTTCTTT.

This clonotype was found a few times. The CDR3 loop is CASSDPWGSSGANVLTF. In nucleotides, the CDR3 is TGTGCCAGCAGTGACCCTTGGGGCAGCTCTGGGGCCAACGTCCTGACTTTC. The chain carries TRBV6-2 or TRBV6-3 and TRBJ2-6, with D maybe TRBD1 (5 bases). This CDR3 is 17 amino acids long. Germline V gene sequence: CDR1 MNHEY, CDR2 SVGEGT. The germline V and J ends were trimmed by 5 bases and 0 bases, with 14 bases remaining between them.

This clonotype has a count of ten or more. This chain links TRBV10-3 with TRBJ2-1; possibly TRBD1 for D (6 bases). CDR1 and CDR2 (germline): ENHRY, SYGVKD. The CDR3 covers 13 residues. Trimming left V 3 bases short and J 4 bases short, with 7 bases between. Written as DNA, the CDR3 is TGTGCCATCAGTGAAACAGGGTACAATGAGCAGTTCTTC. Amino acids: CAISETGYNEQFF.

A remark on this clonotype: The junction and the germline gene differ at one end; a read error may be behind it. V is TRBV9 and J is TRBJ2-3; D remains unclear. CDR3 length equals 13 residues. The germline gives CDR1 SGDLS, CDR2 YYNGEE. The CDR3 DNA reads TGTGCCAGCAGCGCGGATAGCACAGATATGCAGTATTTT. Its translation is CASSADSTDMQYF.

The table lists this clonotype with many counts. The chain uses TRBV3-1 and TRBJ2-4; D is ambiguous. Trimming removed 3 bases from V and 5 bases from J, with 8 bases in between. The CDR3 is 13 residues long. Germline lookup yields CDR1 LGHDT and CDR2 YNNKEL (reference sequence). CDR3 sequence (DNA): TGTGCCAGCAGCCAGGGATCCCAAAACATTCAGTACTTC. Its protein product is CASSQGSQNIQYF.

This clonotype was seen many times. V is TRBV6-1 and J is TRBJ2-3; possible D gene TRBD2, 5 bases. Trimming shortened V by 8 bases and J by 3 bases, and 15 bases separated the two germline ends. The CDR3 is 14 amino acids. Germline V CDR1 and CDR2: MNHNS, SASEGT. The CDR3 DNA sequence: TGTGCCAGCTCGTCCGTCCCGGGAACAGATACGCAGTATTTT. Protein: CASSSVPGTDTQYF.

In its sample, this clonotype was seen many times. V and J are TRBV6-5 and TRBJ1-6; 8 bases align to TRBD1. V trimming: 4 bases; J trimming: 7 bases; junction bases outside the gene matches: 9. CDR1 is MNHEY, CDR2 SVGAGI, per germline. This CDR3 is 16 amino acids long. CDR3 protein: CASSFGQGVGNSPLHF. Written as DNA, the CDR3 is TGTGCCAGCAGTTTCGGACAGGGTGTTGGGAATTCACCCCTCCACTTT.

The chain is built from TRBV7-2 and TRBJ1-2; no firm D call. V lost 5 bases, J lost 5 bases, and 15 bases lay in between. Germline V CDR1 and CDR2: SGHTA, FQGNSA. The length of the CDR3 is 14 residues. CDR3 protein: CASSDRITGYGYTF. The CDR3 DNA reads TGTGCCAGCAGCGACCGGATTACGGGGTATGGCTACACCTTC.

A word on this clonotype: A much larger clone differs by one base, so this may be a read error. This chain uses TRBV6-5 with TRBJ1-6; TRBD1 matches at 7 bases. CDR1 is MNHEY, CDR2 SVGAGI, per germline. The CDR3 runs to 17 residues. The CDR3, as DNA: TGTGTCAGCAGTTCACCTATTCCGGGACAGAGTAATTCACCCCTCCACTTT. Encoded protein: CVSSSPIPGQSNSPLHF.

Points on this clonotype: A read error is possible here, since a much larger clone lies one base away. V usage is TRBV12-3 or TRBV12-4 and J usage is TRBJ2-1, with 9 bases fitting TRBD2. V lost 6 bases and J lost 4; bases outside the gene matches: 4. The CDR3 has 14 amino acids. CDR3 DNA sequence: TGTGCCAGCAGAGTTAGCGGGGGATACAATGAGCAGTTCTTC. Amino acids: CASRVSGGYNEQFF.

This clonotype was counted ten times or more. The chain links TRBV5-5 to TRBJ1-6; 7 nucleotides line up with TRBD1. V lost 0 bases and J lost 9; bases outside the gene matches: 6. CDR1 and CDR2 from the germline V gene are SGHKS and YYEKEE (reference sequence). CDR3 length equals 15 residues. The CDR3 here is CASSLGGGRSSPLHF. For the CDR3, the DNA is TGTGCCAGCAGCTTGGGAGGGGGCAGGAGTTCACCCCTCCACTTT.

The table lists this clonotype with many counts. This chain connects TRBV20-1 to TRBJ1-2; D is unclear. Germline-derived CDR1 and CDR2 are DFQATT and SNEGSKA (reference sequence). The CDR3 totals 17 residues. The germline V and J ends were trimmed by 1 base and 3 bases, with 21 bases remaining between them. The CDR3 sequence is CSARVFTASPPYYGYTF. In nucleotides, the CDR3 is TGCAGTGCTAGAGTTTTTACAGCCTCACCCCCCTACTATGGCTACACCTTC.

V usage is TRBV7-2 and J usage is TRBJ1-3, with a tentative D call TRBD1 (5 bases). Germline lookup yields CDR1 SGHTA and CDR2 FQGNSA. V was clipped by 5 bases and J by 2 bases, with 13 bases between them. This CDR3 contains 15 residues. The CDR3 bases are TGTGCCAGCAGCGCCGCGAGGGGAGCTGGAAACACCATATATTTT. Protein product: CASSAARGAGNTIYF.

This clonotype has at least ten counts. The rearrangement uses TRBV7-2 and TRBJ2-5, with 8 bases matching TRBD2. CDR3 length equals 15 residues. Germline V gene lookup returns CDR1 SGHTA and CDR2 FQGNSA. V lost 5 bases and J lost 2; bases outside the gene matches: 7. CDR3 sequence: CASSPSGGVQETQYF. The CDR3 coding sequence is TGTGCCAGCAGCCCAAGCGGGGGCGTACAAGAGACCCAGTACTTC.

This clonotype showed up just once. This chain uses TRBV12-3 or TRBV12-4 with TRBJ2-3; TRBD2 is a possible D gene (5 bases). The V end lost 6 bases, the J end lost 4 bases, and 14 bases lay between the germline ends. The CDR3 contains 14 residues. The chain's CDR3 is CASRPGSRADTQYF. CDR3 in DNA: TGTGCCAGCAGACCGGGGTCGCGAGCAGATACGCAGTATTTT.

This clonotype appeared many times. The chain joins TRBV19 to TRBJ1-5; 7 bases fit TRBD1. This CDR3 is built from 14 residues. The germline CDR1 and CDR2 sequences are LNHDA and SQIVND (reference sequence). With 7 bases clipped from V and 7 bases from J, the junction kept 10 bases outside the gene matches. DNA for the CDR3: TGTGCCAGTAATTCCAGACAGGGACGGCAGCCCCAGCATTTT. Translation: CASNSRQGRQPQHF.

The chain is built from TRBV12-3 or TRBV12-4 and TRBJ2-3; 12 bases align to TRBD2. V shed 7 bases and J 13 bases; nucleotides not matched to a gene: 15. The CDR3 loop spans 15 amino acids. The CDR3 DNA sequence: TGTGCCAGCAACGGACTAGCGGGGCGCGCAGATGCGGAGTATTTT. It is translated as CASNGLAGRADAEYF.

The chain links TRBV2 to TRBJ1-4; D is possibly TRBD1 (5 bases). This CDR3 is 13 amino acids long. Germline loops: CDR1 SNHLY, CDR2 FYNNEI. V gave up 6 bases and J gave up 6 bases, with 11 bases separating them. The CDR3 sequence: CASRRGADEKLFF. CDR3 bases: TGTGCCAGCAGGAGAGGGGCGGATGAAAAACTGTTTTTT.